These 27 T cell receptor beta chains were all obtained from the same sample, sequenced in a study of T-cell memory formation after mild COVID-19. TCRdb re-called the 5' RACE reads through MiXCR, storing one row per CDR3 protein. The data contain about 600,000 distinct CDR3 sequences, less than 25% of them singletons. Sample: PBMCs or a T cell subset sorted from them (not recorded which). The receptor set was obtained from an adult woman who had mild COVID-19 (a few samples of this study predate the infection). Cell type and time point are not known.

The rearrangement links TRBV5-1 to TRBJ2-2; 9 bases map to TRBD1. The V gene end was trimmed by 3 bases and the J gene end by 3 bases; junction bases not matched to a gene: 9. The germline V gene has CDR1 SGHRS and CDR2 YFSETQ. This CDR3 region has 17 residues. CDR3 sequence: CASSSHFRDRDTGELFF. The CDR3 region has the DNA TGCGCCAGCAGCTCACACTTCCGGGACAGGGACACCGGGGAGCTGTTTTTT.

The chain links TRBV4-1 to TRBJ1-1; D is unclear. From germline, CDR1 is MGHRA and CDR2 YSYEKL. CDR3 size: 13 residues. V was trimmed by 1 base and J by 7 bases, leaving 10 bases between them. The CDR3 region is CASSQVSGDEAFF. Here the CDR3 DNA reads TGCGCCAGCAGCCAAGTTTCAGGAGATGAAGCTTTCTTT.

This clonotype was detected only a few times. This chain joins TRBV7-8 and TRBJ2-3, with D possibly TRBD1 on 6 matching bases. The CDR3 length is 17 residues. Trimming pared 2 bases from V and 4 bases from J, leaving 19 bases between. Germline loops: CDR1 SGHVS, CDR2 FQNEAQ. The CDR3 sequence: CASSLTLTGPGADTQYF. CDR3 DNA: TGTGCCAGCAGCTTAACCTTAACAGGGCCAGGGGCAGATACGCAGTATTTT.

The sample holds many counts of this clonotype. This sequence joins TRBV12-3 or TRBV12-4 and TRBJ2-7; D is possibly TRBD1 (6 bases). This CDR3 has 14 residues. Deletions cut 5 bases from V and 2 bases from J, with 13 bases between. For the CDR3, the DNA is TGTGCCAGCAGTCCCGGGACAAGGACCTACGAGCAGTACTTC. Translation gives CASSPGTRTYEQYF.

The chain couples TRBV5-4 to TRBJ2-3, with D perhaps TRBD1 (5 bases). CDR1 is SGHNT, CDR2 YYREEE, per germline (reference sequence). V shed 6 bases and J shed 0 bases, with 11 bases lying between them. The CDR3 is 14 residues long. CDR3 amino acids: CASTRGYSTDTQYF. As DNA, the CDR3 is TGTGCCAGCACAAGGGGCTACAGCACAGATACGCAGTATTTT.

This clonotype was detected a few times. The chain links TRBV7-8 to TRBJ2-1; D is perhaps TRBD2 (5 bases). Looked up from germline, CDR1 is SGHVS and CDR2 is FQNEAQ. Between the trimmed V and J ends, which lost 2 bases and 0 bases, there was a span of 11 bases. This CDR3 contains 16 residues. The CDR3 DNA reads as TGTGCCAGCAGCTTATGGGAGATCAGCTCCTACAATGAGCAGTTCTTC. It is translated as CASSLWEISSYNEQFF.

This clonotype has just a few counts. This chain links TRBV15 with TRBJ2-1, with D possibly TRBD2 on 6 matching bases. Germline V gene data show CDR1 as LNHNV and CDR2 as YYDKDF (reference sequence). The length of the CDR3 is 19 residues. Trimming removed 0 bases from V and 0 bases from J, with 18 bases in between. The CDR3 DNA reads TGTGCCACCAGCAGAGATCCTCGTCGGGGGACCAGCTCCTACAATGAGCAGTTCTTC. It specifies CATSRDPRRGTSSYNEQFF.

The rearrangement uses TRBV9 and TRBJ2-7; no clear D. Deletions cut 1 base from V and 1 base from J, with 9 bases between. The CDR3 covers 14 residues. Germline CDR1 SGDLS, CDR2 YYNGEE. DNA of the CDR3: TGTGCCAGCAGCGTAAGGGAAAGGTCCTACGAGCAGTACTTC. Amino acid sequence: CASSVRERSYEQYF.

In this sample, this clonotype turned up a few times. V is TRBV6-2 or TRBV6-3 and J is TRBJ2-3; 8 nucleotides match TRBD2. Germline CDR1 MNHEY, CDR2 SVGEGT. The length of the CDR3 is 13 residues. V lost 6 bases and J lost 6; bases outside the gene matches: 5. In DNA, the CDR3 is TGTGCCAGCAGAGATAGCGGGATCGATACGCAGTATTTT. It codes for CASRDSGIDTQYF.

V is TRBV12-5 and J is TRBJ2-7; D unclear. The V and J ends lost 7 bases and 9 bases respectively, with 16 bases between them. This CDR3 is 12 amino acids long. The germline V gene has CDR1 LGHNT and CDR2 FRNRAP. CDR3 DNA sequence: TGTGCTAGTGTCGGCAGACTTTGGGGGCAGTACTTC. Translation: CASVGRLWGQYF.

The chain has TRBV20-1 and TRBJ2-7, with TRBD2 identical over 8 bases. The J segment lost 6 bases and the V segment lost 4 bases, leaving 5 bases of the junction unmatched. CDR3 length: 12 amino acids. Germline V gene data show CDR1 as DFQATT and CDR2 as SNEGSKA (reference sequence). Written as DNA, the CDR3 is TGCAGTGCTAACGGGGGGGTGCTCGAGCAGTACTTC. It yields the protein CSANGGVLEQYF.

This clonotype was recorded many times. This sequence joins TRBV7-3 and TRBJ2-1, with TRBD2 identical over 15 bases. Germline CDR1 reads SGHTA; CDR2 reads FQGTGA. CDR3 length: 15 amino acids. Germline trimming cut 3 bases from V and 7 bases from J; bases unmatched to any gene: 1. The CDR3: CASSFGLAGGNEQFF. As DNA, the CDR3 is TGTGCCAGCAGCTTCGGACTAGCGGGAGGGAATGAGCAGTTCTTC.

The gene calls are TRBV7-6 and TRBJ2-7, with D possibly TRBD2 on 5 matching bases. V lost 1 base, J lost 4 bases, and 14 bases lay in between. CDR3 size: 15 residues. The V gene's germline CDR1 is SGHVS and CDR2 FNYEAQ. The CDR3 DNA follows: TGTGCCAGCAGCTTAGAGGGTCGAGGGATTTACGAGCAGTACTTC. This sequence encodes CASSLEGRGIYEQYF.

This chain links TRBV27 with TRBJ1-2; TRBD1 agrees at 10 bases. The CDR3 runs to 15 residues. Germline V gives CDR1 MNHEY, CDR2 SMNVEV (reference sequence). V was clipped by 8 bases and J by 4 bases; unmatched bases: 10. The DNA of the CDR3 is TGTGCCAGCGCGGCTCCTGGGACAGGGGCCTATGGCTACACCTTC. Amino acids: CASAAPGTGAYGYTF.

The chain joins TRBV7-2 to TRBJ1-4; perhaps TRBD1 as D (6 bases). The CDR3 consists of 16 residues. The V gene lost 2 bases and the J gene lost 7 bases, with 17 bases spanning the gap. Germline values: CDR1 SGHTA, CDR2 FQGNSA. CDR3 sequence: CASSLSEGGASEKLFF. For the CDR3, the DNA is TGTGCCAGCAGCTTATCGGAGGGGGGCGCGAGTGAAAAACTGTTTTTT.

This chain uses TRBV15 with TRBJ2-3; D tentatively fits TRBD1 or TRBD2 (5 bases each). From germline, CDR1 is LNHNV and CDR2 YYDKDF (reference sequence). Trimming took 0 bases from V and 1 from J, leaving 11 bases between them. This CDR3 comprises 16 residues. The CDR3 sequence is CATSRDGALGTDTQYF. The CDR3 DNA follows: TGTGCCACCAGCAGAGACGGGGCTCTGGGCACAGATACGCAGTATTTT.

This clonotype has just a few counts. J is TRBJ1-5 and V is TRBV12-3 or TRBV12-4; 7 bases agree with TRBD1. This CDR3 spans 15 amino acids. The trim removed 4 bases at V and 2 bases at J, leaving 5 bases unmatched. CDR3 bases: TGTGCCAGCAGTTCGGGACAGACTGGCAATCAGCCCCAGCATTTT. Protein sequence: CASSSGQTGNQPQHF.

This clonotype was seen a few times. This rearrangement joins TRBV20-1 to TRBJ2-1; weak D call: TRBD1 (6 bases). The CDR3 loop spans 14 amino acids. The V gene's germline CDR1 is DFQATT and CDR2 SNEGSKA (reference sequence). V was pared by 5 bases and J by 2 bases, with 13 bases between. The CDR3 DNA sequence: TGCAGTGCTCCACCAGGGGCTCCCTACAATGAGCAGTTCTTC. This translates into CSAPPGAPYNEQFF.

This clonotype was seen repeatedly, ten times or more. The CDR3 DNA reads TGCGCCAGCAGTTTCGACAGGGCAAACACTGAAGCTTTCTTT. This sequence encodes CASSFDRANTEAFF. This chain links TRBV5-1 with TRBJ1-1, with 7 positions matching TRBD1. CDR1 is SGHRS and CDR2 is YFSETQ in the germline V gene. The CDR3 loop spans 14 amino acids. J gave up 2 bases and V 5 bases, and 6 bases lay outside the gene matches.

This clonotype appeared a few times. The rearrangement joins TRBV24-1 to TRBJ2-5, with D hard to call. Germline values: CDR1 KGHDR, CDR2 SFDVKD. This CDR3 region has 11 residues. Trimming took off 4 bases at V and 5 bases at J, with 4 bases between the two ends. In nucleotides, the CDR3 is TGTGCCACCAGTGAGCCGGAGACCCAGTACTTC. Protein product: CATSEPETQYF.

V usage is TRBV5-1 and J usage is TRBJ1-2; unclear D gene. V gave up 0 bases and J gave up 5 bases, with 29 bases separating them. Germline assignment: CDR1 SGHRS and CDR2 YFSETQ. The CDR3 runs to 20 residues. CDR3 coding DNA: TGCGCCAGCAGCTTGGCCGCGTTCGGGAGGAATACGTCTAATCCATATGGCTACACCTTC. Translation gives CASSLAAFGRNTSNPYGYTF.

This clonotype was seen a handful of times. The chain recombines TRBV5-1 with TRBJ1-1; 7 nucleotides match TRBD1. The ends lost 3 bases at V and 1 base at J; junction bases unmatched: 6. The CDR3 runs to 15 residues. Germline V gene sequence: CDR1 SGHRS, CDR2 YFSETQ. The CDR3 is CASSSGTVKNTEAFF. The CDR3 region has the DNA TGCGCCAGCAGCTCCGGGACAGTTAAGAACACTGAAGCTTTCTTT.

The rearrangement links TRBV6-6 to TRBJ2-3; a possible D gene is TRBD1 (5 bases). CDR1 and CDR2 (germline): MNHNY, SVGAGI (reference sequence). This CDR3 comprises 10 residues. With 10 bases removed from V and 9 bases from J, the gap between germline ends came to 11 bases. The CDR3 spells CATLDMTQYF. For the CDR3, the DNA is TGTGCCACCCTGGACATGACGCAGTATTTT.

The rearrangement joins TRBV5-1 to TRBJ2-1; TRBD1 might be the D (6 bases). The length of the CDR3 is 15 residues. V was shortened by 4 bases and J by 6 bases, with 17 bases between the two germline ends. Germline lookup yields CDR1 SGHRS and CDR2 YFSETQ. CDR3 DNA sequence: TGCGCCAGCAGCCGCAATCTGGGGGCAGGCAATGAGCAGTTCTTC. Its translation is CASSRNLGAGNEQFF.

The V gene is TRBV20-1, the J gene TRBJ1-2; D is possibly TRBD1 (6 bases). Trimming removed 6 bases at V and 3 bases at J, with 11 bases between. The germline V gene has CDR1 DFQATT and CDR2 SNEGSKA (reference sequence). The CDR3 is made up of 12 amino acids. CDR3 amino acids: CSAPRGYYGYTF. The DNA of the CDR3 is TGCAGTGCCCCTAGGGGGTACTATGGCTACACCTTC.

There are many counts of this clonotype. The J gene is TRBJ2-3, the V gene TRBV12-3 or TRBV12-4; D is unresolved. V lost 4 bases and J 0 bases, leaving 11 bases between the germline ends. CDR3 size: 15 residues. The CDR3 reads CASSSRTESTDTQYF. CDR3 DNA: TGTGCCAGCAGTTCTCGGACGGAAAGCACAGATACGCAGTATTTT.

V gene TRBV9 combines with J gene TRBJ1-5; tentative D call: TRBD1 (6 bases). V lost 4 bases and J lost 7, with 18 bases in between. The germline V gene has CDR1 SGDLS and CDR2 YYNGEE. CDR3 length: 15 residues. CDR3 in DNA: TGTGCCAGCAGCCCAGACGGAGGGGGTCGACAGCCCCAGCATTTT. Encoded protein: CASSPDGGGRQPQHF.